This T cell receptor (beta chain) is from a study of T-cell memory formation after mild COVID-19. Overall study results and limits: Among contracting clones, CD4+ were mainly CM/EM and CD8+ enriched in EMRA. The finding that pre-infection memory included some responding clones suggested that cross-reactive memory joined. Clones that got smaller from day 15 to 85 had even CD4/CD8, while clones growing later tipped toward CD4+.

There are a few counts of this clonotype. Its specificity is not known. The germline CDR1 and CDR2 sequences are MDHEN and SYDVKM. This CDR3 has 16 amino acids. V shed 5 bases and J shed 2 bases, with 18 bases lying between them. Libraries for TCRalpha and TCRbeta carried sample barcodes and unique molecular identifiers via 5'RACE. TCRdb analysed the 5' RACE reads with MiXCR anew, one entry per CDR3 protein. The sample records fewer than 350,000 distinct CDR3 sequences, more than 13% being singletons. The clonotype was recovered from a man between 18 and 35 years old who had mild COVID-19 (a few samples of this study predate the infection). Cell type and time point are not known. The chain combines TRBV28 with TRBJ2-5; TRBD1 is a possible D gene (6 bases). Sequencing was carried out using PBMCs or a T cell subset sorted from them (not recorded which). The CDR3 nucleotides are TGTGCCAGCAGTCCTCAGGGAGCAAGGGGGCAAGAGACCCAGTACTTC. It is translated as CASSPQGARGQETQYF.